Shown below are 24 T cell receptor beta chains from a single sample sequenced in a study of shared clonotypes between healthy human individuals. CD45RO-negative CD8 cells positively selected for CCR7 made up the naive population, which excluded terminally differentiated effector memory CD45RA+ cells. Assay: immunoSEQ multiplex PCR; the TCRdb copy retains only in-frame clones and omits some. The repertoire holds about 1.9 million clones, with roughly 93% as singletons. Sequences were obtained from naive CD8+ T cells from PBMCs. All receptors come from a man in his late teens or twenties in good health. Some clones in this sample may be carry-over from other donors' samples.

This chain joins TRBV4-3 and TRBJ2-2; 7 bases are shared with TRBD1. The CDR3 is 15 residues long. The germline V gene has CDR1 LGHNA and CDR2 YSLEER. With 7 bases clipped from V and 2 bases from J, the junction kept 7 bases outside the gene matches. CDR3 DNA sequence: TGCGCCAGCACCCGACAGGGCGCCAACACCGGGGAGCTGTTTTTT. Translated: CASTRQGANTGELFF.

This clone has just a few counts. The genes are TRBV9 and TRBJ2-2; D remains unclear. V gave up 0 bases and J gave up 9 bases, with 12 bases separating them. This CDR3 spans 14 amino acids. Per the germline V gene, CDR1 is SGDLS and CDR2 is YYNGEE. This CDR3 reads CASSVVTSGRELFF. CDR3 in DNA: TGTGCCAGCAGCGTAGTTACTTCTGGGCGGGAGCTGTTTTTT.

Worth noting for this clone: Within the sample, other DNA sequences also encode this same CDR3. The J gene is TRBJ1-2, the V gene TRBV5-6; D unresolved. The CDR3 covers 13 residues. V was cut by 0 bases and J by 4 bases, with 7 bases left in between. CDR1 and CDR2 from the germline V gene are SGHDT and YYEEEE. For the CDR3, the DNA is TGTGCCAGCAGCTTGGATGGGTCCTATGGCTACACCTTC. Translation: CASSLDGSYGYTF. Complete variable domain (other parts from reference TRBV5-6 and TRBJ1-2): DAGVTQSPTHLIKTRGQQVTLRCSPKSGHDTVSWYQQALGQGPQFIFQYYEEEERQRGNFPDRFSGHQFPNYSSELNVNALLLGDSALYLCASSLDGSYGYTFGSGTRLTVV.

As concerns this clone: This sample also contains other DNA sequences that code for the same CDR3. As DNA, the CDR3 is TGTGCCAGCAGCCCCGGACCTAACTATGGCTACACCTTC. Its protein is CASSPGPNYGYTF. The V and J genes are TRBV11-2 and TRBJ1-2; D gene ambiguous. Germline CDR1 and CDR2: SGHAT and FQNNGV. The CDR3 sequence is 13 residues long. Trimming left V 5 bases short and J 0 bases short, with 7 bases between. Full variable domain (rest looked up from reference TRBV11-2 and TRBJ1-2): EAGVAQSPRYKIIEKRQSVAFWCNPISGHATLYWYQQILGQGPKLLIQFQNNGVVDDSQLPKDRFSAERLKGVDSTLKIQPAKLEDSAVYLCASSPGPNYGYTFGSGTRLTVV.

About this clone: This same CDR3 is encoded by further DNA sequences in the sample. The chain recombines TRBV29-1 with TRBJ1-3; D remains unclear. This CDR3 comprises 12 residues. V was pared by 6 bases and J by 0 bases, with 6 bases between. Germline CDR1 SQVTM, CDR2 ANQGSEA. CDR3 residues: CSVLDSGNTIYF. For the CDR3, the DNA is TGCAGCGTGTTAGACTCTGGAAACACCATATATTTT.

V is TRBV13 and J is TRBJ2-7; 7 bases are a match to TRBD2. CDR1 and CDR2 (germline): PRHDT, FYEKMQ (reference sequence). V lost 5 bases and J lost 3; bases outside the gene matches: 7. The CDR3 is 14 amino acids. The CDR3 bases are TGTGCCAGCAGCCCCCACGGACTAGTCTACGAGCAGTACTTC. Encoded protein: CASSPHGLVYEQYF.

The V and J genes are TRBV6-1 and TRBJ1-3, with 7 bases aligning to TRBD1. The CDR3 runs to 15 residues. Germline loops: CDR1 MNHNS, CDR2 SASEGT. Trimming took 5 bases from V and 1 from J; bases not matched to a gene: 5. The CDR3 nucleotides read TGTGCCAGCAGTAGATACAGGGGATCTGGAAACACCATATATTTT. It translates to CASSRYRGSGNTIYF.

The chain couples TRBV7-9 to TRBJ2-1; 7 bases are shared with TRBD1. V lost 5 bases and J lost 8; bases outside the gene matches: 12. This CDR3 region has 15 residues. CDR1 SEHNR and CDR2 FQNEAQ come from the germline V gene (reference sequence). CDR3 DNA: TGTGCCAGCAGCCGCCCGCGTCGACAGGGCGATGAGCAGTTCTTC. Residues: CASSRPRRQGDEQFF. Based on the CDR3 plus reference TRBV7-9 and TRBJ2-1, the full variable domain is DTGVSQNPRHKITKRGQNVTFRCDPISEHNRLYWYRQTLGQGPEFLTYFQNEAQLEKSRLLSDRFSAERPKGSFSTLEIQRTEQGDSAMYLCASSRPRRQGDEQFFGPGTRLTVL.

This clone occurred once. The rearrangement uses TRBV2 and TRBJ2-7, with 7 bases that match TRBD1. Unmatched junction bases numbered 11, after V lost 2 bases and J lost 10 bases. The germline gives CDR1 SNHLY, CDR2 FYNNEI. The length of the CDR3 is 14 residues. The CDR3 is CASSESQGDARQYF. CDR3 coding DNA: TGTGCCAGCAGTGAAAGTCAGGGGGACGCTAGACAGTACTTC.

This sequence joins TRBV5-1 and TRBJ2-2, with D tentatively TRBD1 or TRBD2 (5 bases each). Germline V gene data show CDR1 as SGHRS and CDR2 as YFSETQ. This CDR3 has 15 amino acids. Between the trimmed V and J ends, which lost 3 bases and 3 bases, there was a span of 12 bases. The CDR3 reads CASSSTGPYTGELFF. The CDR3 DNA is TGCGCCAGCAGCTCCACGGGACCCTACACCGGGGAGCTGTTTTTT. Full variable domain (outside the CDR3, taken from reference TRBV5-1 and TRBJ2-2): KAGVTQTPRYLIKTRGQQVTLSCSPISGHRSVSWYQQTPGQGLQFLFEYFSETQRNKGNFPGRFSGRQFSNSRSEMNVSTLELGDSALYLCASSSTGPYTGELFFGEGSRLTVL.

This rearrangement joins TRBV27 to TRBJ1-2; weak D call: TRBD1 (6 bases). CDR1 and CDR2 from the germline V gene are MNHEY and SMNVEV (reference sequence). The CDR3 has 17 amino acids. V was clipped by 4 bases and J by 8 bases, with 26 bases between them. Here the CDR3 DNA reads TGTGCCAGCAGTTCCAATTTTCCGACAGGAGCGGGGGAGGGCTACACCTTC. Its translation: CASSSNFPTGAGEGYTF.

The rearrangement uses TRBV19 and TRBJ1-5, with D unclear. The V gene's germline CDR1 is LNHDA and CDR2 SQIVND (reference sequence). Trimming removed 3 bases at V and 0 bases at J, with 12 bases between. The CDR3 runs to 16 residues. CDR3 DNA sequence: TGTGCCAGTAGTATGAGGGTGGACTATAGCAATCAGCCCCAGCATTTT. Protein sequence: CASSMRVDYSNQPQHF.

The chain joins TRBV7-9 to TRBJ1-2; D is ambiguous. The CDR3 contains 13 residues. V dropped 11 bases and J dropped 5 bases, with 18 bases sitting between them. CDR1 is SEHNR and CDR2 is FQNEAQ in the germline V gene (reference sequence). As DNA, the CDR3 is TGTGCCCATAACTCCGACGTGAGGTATGGCTACACCTTC. This encodes CAHNSDVRYGYTF.

The chain combines TRBV7-9 with TRBJ2-2; D is perhaps TRBD1 or TRBD2 (5 bases each). The CDR3 loop spans 13 amino acids. Germline CDR1 is SEHNR and CDR2 is FQNEAQ (reference sequence). Between the trimmed V and J ends, which lost 4 bases and 9 bases, there was a span of 12 bases. For the CDR3, the DNA is TGTGCCAGCAGCTCCGAGGGGTGGCGGGAGCTGTTTTTT. Translation: CASSSEGWRELFF.

V usage is TRBV27 and J usage is TRBJ2-3; 8 nucleotides line up with TRBD2. In germline, CDR1 is MNHEY, CDR2 SMNVEV (reference sequence). The CDR3 has 17 residues. The ends lost 8 bases at V and 2 bases at J; junction bases unmatched: 15. CDR3 region: CASRAGEVGRLTDTQYF. The CDR3 DNA follows: TGTGCCAGCCGAGCGGGGGAAGTTGGGAGACTCACAGATACGCAGTATTTT.

This clone was observed a single time. Other DNA sequences in the same sample also yield this CDR3. The chain has TRBV19 and TRBJ2-7; D is unresolved. Between the trimmed V and J ends, which lost 3 bases and 4 bases, there was a span of 10 bases. The CDR3 sequence is 13 residues long. Germline CDR1 and CDR2: LNHDA and SQIVND (reference sequence). CDR3 DNA: TGTGCCAGTAGTATTAGCCCGGCGTACGAGCAGTACTTC. It translates to CASSISPAYEQYF.

This chain joins TRBV5-5 and TRBJ2-7; perhaps TRBD1 as D (5 bases). V was clipped by 1 base and J by 1 base, with 9 bases between them. This CDR3 comprises 14 residues. Per germline, CDR1 SGHKS and CDR2 YYEKEE (reference sequence). CDR3 sequence (DNA): TGTGCCAGCAGCTTGTATCCAGGGTCCTACGAGCAGTACTTC. As protein: CASSLYPGSYEQYF.

This clone was seen only once. The chain is built from TRBV6-5 and TRBJ2-7; 7 bases are a match to TRBD2. The CDR3 runs 14 residues. Germline lookup yields CDR1 MNHEY and CDR2 SVGAGI. V lost 1 base, J lost 6 bases, and 6 bases stayed unmatched. The CDR3 DNA follows: TGTGCCAGCAGTTACTTCCGGGAGCGGGGCGAGCAGTACTTC. It codes for CASSYFRERGEQYF.

The gene calls are TRBV27 and TRBJ2-7; tentative D call: TRBD2 (6 bases). The CDR3 is made up of 16 amino acids. Between the trimmed V and J ends, which lost 3 bases and 3 bases, there was a span of 18 bases. CDR1 is MNHEY, CDR2 SMNVEV, per germline (reference sequence). The chain's CDR3 is CASSFSSGEILYEQYF. The CDR3 DNA reads as TGTGCCAGCAGTTTCTCGTCGGGAGAGATACTCTACGAGCAGTACTTC.

The V call is TRBV13, the J call TRBJ2-1, with TRBD1 matching 10 bases. This CDR3 is 16 amino acids long. The V segment lost 2 bases and the J segment 2 bases; nucleotides outside the gene matches: 3. The germline gives CDR1 PRHDT, CDR2 FYEKMQ (reference sequence). The CDR3 DNA is TGTGCCAGCAGCTTACCGACAGGGGGCCCCTACAATGAGCAGTTCTTC. This translates into CASSLPTGGPYNEQFF.

CDR3 sequence (DNA): TGTGCCAGCAGCTTATCCCTAAGCAGGGCGGACGAGCAGTACTTC. It encodes CASSLSLSRADEQYF. The chain links TRBV7-3 to TRBJ2-7; perhaps TRBD1 as D (5 bases). Germline V gene sequence: CDR1 SGHTA, CDR2 FQGTGA. V was cut by 2 bases and J by 5 bases, with 16 bases left in between. The CDR3 length is 15 residues.

The gene calls are TRBV4-1 and TRBJ2-3; 11 positions match TRBD2. Per germline, CDR1 MGHRA and CDR2 YSYEKL. The trim removed 1 base at V and 5 bases at J, leaving 8 bases unmatched. The CDR3 runs to 17 residues. The CDR3 DNA sequence: TGCGCCAGCAGCCAAGGGATTAGCGGGAGGGCCGGAGATACGCAGTATTTT. It codes for CASSQGISGRAGDTQYF.

The chain has TRBV6-5 and TRBJ1-5; TRBD1 matches 7 bases. Trimming removed 5 bases from V and 0 bases from J; junction bases left unmatched: 4. Germline V lookup: CDR1 MNHEY, CDR2 SVGAGI. The CDR3 is 15 amino acids. This CDR3 reads CASSGDSNSNQPQHF. CDR3 DNA sequence: TGTGCCAGCAGTGGGGACAGCAATAGCAATCAGCCCCAGCATTTT.

The chain couples TRBV5-1 to TRBJ1-5; D gene unclear. The CDR3 covers 14 residues. The germline gives CDR1 SGHRS, CDR2 YFSETQ. V lost 4 bases and J lost 7, with 15 bases in between. The DNA for the CDR3 is TGCGCCAGCAGCGAACTCCCGCTGGAGCAGCCCCAGCATTTT. Amino acids: CASSELPLEQPQHF.